The 14 T cell receptor beta chains reported below all come from one sample, sequenced in a study of graft-versus-host responses after intestinal transplantation. No cognate antigen is known for these TCRs. The repertoire was sequenced with immunoSEQ multiplex PCR; TCRdb's copy has only in-frame clones and lacks some. The sample shows about 100,000 clones, roughly 87% of them seen only once. Here the sequenced sample was unstimulated CD4+ T cells sorted from spleen or lymph node cells, taken before transplant. These receptors were taken from a human donor who was the organ donor for an intestinal transplant.

CDR3 sequence: CASRIPRDTDSDTQYF. DNA for the CDR3: TGTGCCAGCAGAATACCCCGGGACACTGACTCGGATACGCAGTATTTT. The chain employs TRBV2 and TRBJ2-3; D perhaps matches TRBD1 (6 bases). In germline, CDR1 is SNHLY, CDR2 FYNNEI. The V gene lost 6 bases and the J gene lost 6 bases, with 22 bases spanning the gap. The CDR3 spans 16 residues.

The chain is built from TRBV6-6 and TRBJ1-2; D unresolved. Per germline, CDR1 MNHNY and CDR2 SVGAGI (reference sequence). Deletions cut 10 bases from V and 4 bases from J, with 10 bases between. This CDR3 spans 11 amino acids. The DNA of the CDR3 is TGTGCCACGAGCAGTAGCTATGGCTACACCTTC. This gives the protein CATSSSYGYTF.

CDR3 region: CASNSRGVNYEQYF. CDR3 sequence (DNA): TGTGCCAGTAATAGTAGGGGGGTAAACTACGAGCAGTACTTC. The chain couples TRBV19 to TRBJ2-7; D is possibly TRBD1 or TRBD2 (6 bases each). Germline CDR1 LNHDA, CDR2 SQIVND (reference sequence). CDR3 length: 14 amino acids. Trimming removed 7 bases from V and 3 bases from J, with 16 bases in between.

The V call is TRBV19, the J call TRBJ1-2, with D uncertain. This CDR3 has 15 residues. CDR1 LNHDA and CDR2 SQIVND come from the germline V gene (reference sequence). V was pared by 6 bases and J by 4 bases, with 18 bases between. In DNA form, the CDR3 reads TGTGCCAGTAGGGTGCGGGCCGCTCTATCCTATGGCTACACCTTC. This codes for CASRVRAALSYGYTF.

J is TRBJ2-7 and V is TRBV19; D perhaps matches TRBD1 (5 bases). This CDR3 contains 15 residues. V was pared by 3 bases and J by 2 bases, with 14 bases between. From germline, CDR1 is LNHDA and CDR2 SQIVND (reference sequence). For the CDR3, the DNA is TGTGCCAGTAGTATTGACAGTTCCGACACCTACGAGCAGTACTTC. This codes for CASSIDSSDTYEQYF.

The V gene is TRBV27, the J gene TRBJ1-5; D remains ambiguous. Germline V gene lookup returns CDR1 MNHEY and CDR2 SMNVEV (reference sequence). Trimming stripped 4 bases from V and 0 bases from J, with 13 bases between. The CDR3 length is 16 residues. This chain's CDR3 is CASSSRGPYSNQPQHF. CDR3 nucleotide sequence: TGTGCCAGCAGTTCCCGAGGGCCTTATAGCAATCAGCCCCAGCATTTT.

This rearrangement joins TRBV6-1 to TRBJ2-6, with TRBD1 matching 7 bases. CDR1 and CDR2 (germline): MNHNS, SASEGT. The CDR3 is made up of 18 amino acids. V dropped 4 bases and J dropped 4; count of bases not matched to a gene: 13. The CDR3 is CASSGQPTGTPGANVLTF. The CDR3 coding sequence is TGTGCCAGCAGTGGGCAACCGACAGGGACCCCCGGGGCCAACGTCCTGACTTTC.

The chain uses TRBV4-1 and TRBJ2-5, with TRBD2 matching 14 bases. The CDR3 contains 17 residues. The germline CDR1 and CDR2 sequences are MGHRA and YSYEKL. V trimming: 1 base; J trimming: 1 base; junction bases outside the gene matches: 2. CDR3: CASSQGLAGGTQETQYF. The DNA of the CDR3 is TGCGCCAGCAGCCAAGGACTAGCGGGGGGGACCCAAGAGACCCAGTACTTC.

This clone was observed a few times. The chain joins TRBV2 to TRBJ2-1; no reliable D call. V lost 5 bases, J lost 5 bases, and 10 bases lay in between. This CDR3 contains 13 residues. Germline CDR1 SNHLY, CDR2 FYNNEI. The CDR3: CASSSGYDNEQFF. The CDR3, as DNA: TGTGCCAGCAGTTCCGGGTACGACAATGAGCAGTTCTTC.

The chain joins TRBV6-5 to TRBJ1-1, with a tentative D call TRBD1 (5 bases). The V end was cut by 10 bases, the J end by 5 bases, with 14 bases between. Germline CDR1 reads MNHEY; CDR2 reads SVGAGI. The CDR3 sequence is 12 residues long. The CDR3 region has the DNA TGTGCCATCACCCGGGGGGAGACTGAAGCTTTCTTT. It translates to CAITRGETEAFF.

The chain couples TRBV30 to TRBJ2-7; 10 nucleotides agree with TRBD1. From germline, CDR1 is GTSNPN and CDR2 SVGIG (reference sequence). Trimming cost V 7 bases and J 11 bases; bases outside gene matches: 14. The CDR3 spans 13 residues. CDR3 DNA: TGTGCCTCCACATCGGGGACAGGGGTCGGGGAGTACTTC. Translated, it gives CASTSGTGVGEYF.

The V gene is TRBV19, the J gene TRBJ1-5; D might be TRBD1 (5 bases). The CDR3 is 15 amino acids. Trimming removed 4 bases from V and 0 bases from J, with 10 bases in between. Germline CDR1 LNHDA, CDR2 SQIVND (reference sequence). The CDR3: CASSKGQYSNQPQHF. CDR3 bases: TGTGCCAGTAGTAAGGGGCAGTATAGCAATCAGCCCCAGCATTTT.

The chain joins TRBV5-6 to TRBJ2-5; the D call may be TRBD1 or TRBD2 (5 bases each). CDR1 SGHDT and CDR2 YYEEEE come from the germline V gene. The CDR3 runs 17 residues. With 7 bases removed from V and 0 bases from J, the gap between germline ends came to 22 bases. The CDR3 region is CASRTRGVTGYQETQYF. CDR3 bases: TGTGCCAGCCGCACTAGGGGAGTGACGGGGTACCAAGAGACCCAGTACTTC. The variable domain in full, with the rest retrieved from reference TRBV5-6 and TRBJ2-5, is DAGVTQSPTHLIKTRGQQVTLRCSPKSGHDTVSWYQQALGQGPQFIFQYYEEEERQRGNFPDRFSGHQFPNYSSELNVNALLLGDSALYLCASRTRGVTGYQETQYFGPGTRLLVL.

The table lists this clone with a few counts. The junction shows a germline mismatch at one end, possibly a read error. Additional DNA sequences in this sample encode the identical CDR3. The CDR3 bases are TGTGCCAGCAGTGAATGGCAGGGTTATGAAAAACTATTTTTT. Translating it yields CASSEWQGYEKLFF. The chain links TRBV6-1 to TRBJ1-4, with D possibly matching TRBD1 (5 bases). Germline V gene data show CDR1 as MNHNS and CDR2 as SASEGT. The length of the CDR3 is 14 residues.